The entry that follows covers one TCR beta chain sequence. Its specificity is not known. These data belong to a study of brain T cells in children with intractable seizures. Profiling relied on immunoSEQ multiplex PCR, and the TCRdb table lists in-frame clones only, not all of them. The sample has about 350,000 clones, about 93% seen once. General study results and limits: Clones missing pre-surgery may reflect undersampling of that blood sample. Patients' HCMV serostatus was unknown; virus specificity rests on CDR3 similarity alone.

Indicated time point: blood from clinic visit 5 months post-surgery; TSC patient then seizure free. Sequencing was limited to surgery cases with top T cell transcript signatures in brain tissue. Before surgery, patients took at least one anti-epileptic drug. The V gene lost 5 bases and the J gene lost 4 bases, with 17 bases spanning the gap. Germline CDR1 and CDR2: SNHLY and FYNNEI. The CDR3 runs to 15 residues. V gene TRBV2 combines with J gene TRBJ1-2; weak D call: TRBD1 (5 bases). The TCR sequence derives from a boy in the first two years of life with tuberous sclerosis and intractable seizures. Specimen: peripheral blood, collected 4 to 5 months after surgery. The CDR3: CASSPSTGTLYGYTF. DNA for the CDR3: TGTGCCAGCAGTCCCAGTACCGGGACTCTCTATGGCTACACCTTC.